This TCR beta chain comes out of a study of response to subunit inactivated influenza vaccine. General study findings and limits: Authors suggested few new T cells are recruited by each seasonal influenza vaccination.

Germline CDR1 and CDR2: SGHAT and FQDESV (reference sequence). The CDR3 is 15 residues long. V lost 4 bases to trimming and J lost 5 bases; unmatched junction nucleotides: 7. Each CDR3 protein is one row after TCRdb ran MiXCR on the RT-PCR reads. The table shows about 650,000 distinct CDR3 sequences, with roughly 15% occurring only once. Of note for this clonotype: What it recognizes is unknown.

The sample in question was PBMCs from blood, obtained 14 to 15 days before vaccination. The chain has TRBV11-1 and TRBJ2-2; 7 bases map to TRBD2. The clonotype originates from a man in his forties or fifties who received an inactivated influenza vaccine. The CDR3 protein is CASSYAGRGTGELFF. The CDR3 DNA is TGTGCCAGCAGCTACGCAGGGAGGGGTACCGGGGAGCTGTTTTTT.